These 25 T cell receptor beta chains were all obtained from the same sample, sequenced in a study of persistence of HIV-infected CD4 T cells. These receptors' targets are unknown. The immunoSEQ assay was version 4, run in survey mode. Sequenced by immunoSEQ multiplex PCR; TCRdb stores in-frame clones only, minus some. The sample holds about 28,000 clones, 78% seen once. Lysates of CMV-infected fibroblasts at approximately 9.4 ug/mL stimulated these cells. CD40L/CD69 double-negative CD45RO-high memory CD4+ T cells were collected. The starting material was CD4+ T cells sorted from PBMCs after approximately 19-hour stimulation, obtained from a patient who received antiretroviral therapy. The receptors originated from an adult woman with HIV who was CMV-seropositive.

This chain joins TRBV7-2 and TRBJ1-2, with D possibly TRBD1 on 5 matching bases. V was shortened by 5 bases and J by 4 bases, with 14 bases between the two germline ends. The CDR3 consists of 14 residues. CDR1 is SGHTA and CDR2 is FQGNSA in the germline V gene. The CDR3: CASSPGAWGYGYTF. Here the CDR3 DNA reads TGTGCCAGCAGCCCCGGGGCCTGGGGCTATGGCTACACCTTC.

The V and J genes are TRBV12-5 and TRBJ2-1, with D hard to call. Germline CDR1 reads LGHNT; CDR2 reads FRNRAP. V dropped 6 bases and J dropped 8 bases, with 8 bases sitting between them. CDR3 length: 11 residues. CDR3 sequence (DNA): TGTGCTAGTGGCGTTAGGGATGAGCAGTTCTTC. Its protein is CASGVRDEQFF.

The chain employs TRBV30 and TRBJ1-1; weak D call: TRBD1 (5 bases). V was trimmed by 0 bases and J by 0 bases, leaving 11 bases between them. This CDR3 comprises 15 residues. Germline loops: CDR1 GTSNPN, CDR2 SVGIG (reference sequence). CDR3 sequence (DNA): TGTGCCTGGAGTGTAAGGGGCAGATTGAACACTGAAGCTTTCTTT. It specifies CAWSVRGRLNTEAFF. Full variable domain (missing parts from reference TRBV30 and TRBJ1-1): SQTIHQWPATLVQPVGSPLSLECTVEGTSNPNLYWYRQAAGRGLQLLFYSVGIGQISSEVPQNLSASRPQDRQFILSSKKLLLSDSGFYLCAWSVRGRLNTEAFFGQGTRLTVV.

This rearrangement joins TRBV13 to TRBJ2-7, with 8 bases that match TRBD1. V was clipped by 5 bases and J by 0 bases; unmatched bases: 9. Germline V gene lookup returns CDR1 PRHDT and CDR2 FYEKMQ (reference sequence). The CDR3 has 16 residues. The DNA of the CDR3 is TGTGCCAGCAGCCCCTGGGGACAGGCATCCTCCTACGAGCAGTACTTC. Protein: CASSPWGQASSYEQYF.

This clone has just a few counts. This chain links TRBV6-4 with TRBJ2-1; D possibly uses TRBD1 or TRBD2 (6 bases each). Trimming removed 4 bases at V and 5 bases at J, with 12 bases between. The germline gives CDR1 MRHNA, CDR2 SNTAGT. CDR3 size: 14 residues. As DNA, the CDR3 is TGTGCCAGCAGTGGGTACGGGGGCAACAATGAGCAGTTCTTC. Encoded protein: CASSGYGGNNEQFF.

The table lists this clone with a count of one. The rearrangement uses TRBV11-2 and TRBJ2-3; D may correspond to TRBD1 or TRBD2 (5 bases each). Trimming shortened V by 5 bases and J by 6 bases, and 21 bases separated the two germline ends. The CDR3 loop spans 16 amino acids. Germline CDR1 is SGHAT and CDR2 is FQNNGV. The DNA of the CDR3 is TGTGCCAGCAGCCCGGGTGAGGGGCAGCCGGGGGATACGCAGTATTTT. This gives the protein CASSPGEGQPGDTQYF.

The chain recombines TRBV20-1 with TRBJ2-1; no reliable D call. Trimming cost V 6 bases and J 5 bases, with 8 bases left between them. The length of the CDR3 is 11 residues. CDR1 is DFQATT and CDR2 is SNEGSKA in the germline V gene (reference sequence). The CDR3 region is CSAHSNNEQFF. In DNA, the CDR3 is TGCAGTGCCCACAGCAACAATGAGCAGTTCTTC.

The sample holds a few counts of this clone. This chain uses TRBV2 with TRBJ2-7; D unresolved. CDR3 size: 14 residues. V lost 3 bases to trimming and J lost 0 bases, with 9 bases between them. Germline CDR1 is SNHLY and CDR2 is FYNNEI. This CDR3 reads CASSDGFLSYEQYF. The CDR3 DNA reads TGTGCCAGCAGTGACGGGTTCCTCTCCTACGAGCAGTACTTC.

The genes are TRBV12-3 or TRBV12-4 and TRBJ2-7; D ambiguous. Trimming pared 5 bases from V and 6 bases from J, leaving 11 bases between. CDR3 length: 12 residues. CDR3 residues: CASSPSKGEQYF. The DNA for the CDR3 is TGTGCCAGCAGTCCTTCGAAGGGCGAGCAGTACTTC.

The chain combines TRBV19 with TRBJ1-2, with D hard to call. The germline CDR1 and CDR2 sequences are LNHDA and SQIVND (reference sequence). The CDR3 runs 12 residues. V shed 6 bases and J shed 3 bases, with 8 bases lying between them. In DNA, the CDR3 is TGTGCCAGTAGCCCCCGGGACTATGGCTACACCTTC. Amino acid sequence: CASSPRDYGYTF.

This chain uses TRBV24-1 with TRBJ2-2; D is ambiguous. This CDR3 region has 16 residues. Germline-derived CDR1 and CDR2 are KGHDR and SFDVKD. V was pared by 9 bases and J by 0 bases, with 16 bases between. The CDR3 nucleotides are TGTGCCACCGAAAATCTGACTCCCGCGAACACCGGGGAGCTGTTTTTT. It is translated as CATENLTPANTGELFF.

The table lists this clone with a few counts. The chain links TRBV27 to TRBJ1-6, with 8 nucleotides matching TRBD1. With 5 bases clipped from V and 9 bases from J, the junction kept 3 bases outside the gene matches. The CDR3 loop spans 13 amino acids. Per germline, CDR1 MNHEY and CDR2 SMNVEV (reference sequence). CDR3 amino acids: CASSDRGRSPLHF. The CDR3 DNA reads TGTGCCAGCAGTGACAGGGGACGTTCACCCCTCCACTTT.

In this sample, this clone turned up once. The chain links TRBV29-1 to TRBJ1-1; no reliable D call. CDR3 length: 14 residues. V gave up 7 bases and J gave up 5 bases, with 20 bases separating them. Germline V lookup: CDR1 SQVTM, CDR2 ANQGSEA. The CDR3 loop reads CSGLRSLGNTEAFF. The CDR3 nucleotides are TGCAGCGGACTGCGTTCGTTGGGGAATACTGAAGCTTTCTTT.

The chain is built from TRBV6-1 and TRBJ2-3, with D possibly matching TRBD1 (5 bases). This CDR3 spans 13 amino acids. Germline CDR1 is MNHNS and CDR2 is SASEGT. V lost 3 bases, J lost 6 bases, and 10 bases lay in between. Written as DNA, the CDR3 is TGTGCCAGCAGTGACAGGGTTAGCGATACGCAGTATTTT. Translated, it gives CASSDRVSDTQYF.

CDR3 residues: CASSLAVRGRNYGYTF. The CDR3 DNA reads TGCGCCAGCAGCTTGGCCGTTAGAGGGCGGAACTATGGCTACACCTTC. The genes are TRBV5-1 and TRBJ1-2; no firm D call. Between the trimmed V and J ends, which lost 0 bases and 2 bases, there was a span of 14 bases. There are 16 residues in the CDR3. Per the germline V gene, CDR1 is SGHRS and CDR2 is YFSETQ. Full variable domain (remainder filled in from reference TRBV5-1 and TRBJ1-2): KAGVTQTPRYLIKTRGQQVTLSCSPISGHRSVSWYQQTPGQGLQFLFEYFSETQRNKGNFPGRFSGRQFSNSRSEMNVSTLELGDSALYLCASSLAVRGRNYGYTFGSGTRLTVV.

CDR3 DNA sequence: TGCGCCAGCAGCTTGGTCCGGGCGAACACTGAAGCTTTCTTT. Translation gives CASSLVRANTEAFF. The chain has TRBV5-1 and TRBJ1-1; D uncertain. Trimming shortened V by 0 bases and J by 1 base, and 7 bases separated the two germline ends. CDR3 size: 14 residues. CDR1 is SGHRS, CDR2 YFSETQ, per germline.

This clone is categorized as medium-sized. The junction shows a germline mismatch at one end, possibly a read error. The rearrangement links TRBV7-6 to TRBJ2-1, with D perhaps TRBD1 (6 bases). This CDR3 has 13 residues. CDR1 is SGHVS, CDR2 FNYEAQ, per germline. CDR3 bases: TGTGCCAGCAGCCAGGGGAGTGGCGTACTTCGGATCTTC. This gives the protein CASSQGSGVLRIF.

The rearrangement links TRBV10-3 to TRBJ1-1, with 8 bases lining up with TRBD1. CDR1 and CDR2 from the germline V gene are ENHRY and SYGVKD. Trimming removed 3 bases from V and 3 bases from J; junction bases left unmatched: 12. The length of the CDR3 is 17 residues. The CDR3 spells CAISDPEGDRGDTEAFF. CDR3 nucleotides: TGTGCCATCAGTGATCCGGAAGGAGACAGGGGAGACACTGAAGCTTTCTTT.

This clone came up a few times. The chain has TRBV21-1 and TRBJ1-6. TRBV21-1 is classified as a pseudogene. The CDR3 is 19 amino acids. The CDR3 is CASSARASPFGSYNSPLHF. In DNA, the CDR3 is TGTGCCAGCAGCGCCCGGGCCTCACCCTTCGGGTCCTATAATTCACCCCTCCACTTT.

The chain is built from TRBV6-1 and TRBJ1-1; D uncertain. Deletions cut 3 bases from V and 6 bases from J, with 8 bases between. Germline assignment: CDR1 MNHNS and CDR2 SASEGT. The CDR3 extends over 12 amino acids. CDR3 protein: CASSDRFAEAFF. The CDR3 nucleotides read TGTGCCAGCAGTGACAGGTTCGCTGAAGCTTTCTTT.

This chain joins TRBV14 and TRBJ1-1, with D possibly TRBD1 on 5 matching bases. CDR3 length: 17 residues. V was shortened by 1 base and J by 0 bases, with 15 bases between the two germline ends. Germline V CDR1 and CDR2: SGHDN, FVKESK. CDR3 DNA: TGTGCCAGCAGCCAAGGTTCCTGGGGGATGATGAACACTGAAGCTTTCTTT. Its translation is CASSQGSWGMMNTEAFF. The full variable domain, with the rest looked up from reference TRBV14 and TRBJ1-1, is EAGVTQFPSHSVIEKGQTVTLRCDPISGHDNLYWYRRVMGKEIKFLLHFVKESKQDESGMPNNRFLAERTGGTYSTLKVQPAELEDSGVYFCASSQGSWGMMNTEAFFGQGTRLTVV.

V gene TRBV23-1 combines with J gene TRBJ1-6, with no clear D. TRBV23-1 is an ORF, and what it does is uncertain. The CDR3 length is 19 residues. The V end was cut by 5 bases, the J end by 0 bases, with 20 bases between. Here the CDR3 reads CASSSLGRCASSYNSPLHF. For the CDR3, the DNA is TGCGCCAGCAGTTCCCTAGGCAGGTGCGCGAGCTCCTATAATTCACCCCTCCACTTT.

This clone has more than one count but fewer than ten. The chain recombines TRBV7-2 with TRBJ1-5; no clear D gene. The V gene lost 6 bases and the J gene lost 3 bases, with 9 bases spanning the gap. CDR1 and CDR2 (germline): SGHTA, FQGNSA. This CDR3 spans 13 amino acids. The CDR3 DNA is TGTGCCAGCAGTGTAGGTTACAATCAGCCCCAGCATTTT. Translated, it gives CASSVGYNQPQHF.

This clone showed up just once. Written as DNA, the CDR3 is TGTGCCAGCAGCTTGGGACAGACCATTCCCTACGAGCAGTACGTC. This encodes CASSLGQTIPYEQYV. This chain connects TRBV7-8 to TRBJ2-7, with 7 bases that match TRBD1. With 3 bases clipped from V and 2 bases from J, the junction kept 7 bases outside the gene matches. The CDR3 totals 15 residues. In germline, CDR1 is SGHVS, CDR2 FQNEAQ.

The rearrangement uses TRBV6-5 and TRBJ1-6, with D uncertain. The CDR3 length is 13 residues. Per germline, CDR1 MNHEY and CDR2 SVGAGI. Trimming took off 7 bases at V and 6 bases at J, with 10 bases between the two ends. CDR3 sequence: CASTSAFNSPLHF. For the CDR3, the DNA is TGTGCCAGCACCTCCGCTTTTAATTCACCCCTCCACTTT.